The T cell receptor beta chain described here comes from a study of blood T cell repertoires in COVID-19. Study-level background: T cells, B-cell-depleted T cells, or PBMCs supplied cDNA or gDNA.

Germline V gene lookup returns CDR1 SGHTA and CDR2 FQGTGA. V lost 8 bases and J 6 bases, leaving 16 bases between the germline ends. The CDR3 is 13 amino acids. Only in-frame clones appear in the TCRdb table, and some are missing; sequencing was by immunoSEQ multiplex PCR. The sample records around 250,000 clones, approximately 86% being singletons. This chain links TRBV7-3 with TRBJ1-2; a possible D gene is TRBD1 (5 bases). The sequencing input was peripheral blood. The clonotype was recovered from a woman aged 55-69 years who had recovered from COVID-19. The CDR3 coding sequence is TGTGCCAGCGGGGCCGGGAGACATGATGGCTACACCTTC. This codes for CASGAGRHDGYTF.